Below, 5 T cell receptor beta chains from the same sample are listed, as sequenced in a study of blood T cell repertoires in COVID-19. The repertoire was sequenced with immunoSEQ multiplex PCR; TCRdb's copy has only in-frame clones and lacks some. The repertoire consists of 45,000 to 70,000 clones, with roughly 90% occurring once and the leading ten covering around an eighth. Source material: peripheral blood. The receptors derive from a woman in her sixties or seventies with active COVID-19.

The chain employs TRBV7-8 and TRBJ1-4; a weak D match, TRBD1 (6 bases). Trimming removed 5 bases from V and 0 bases from J, with 22 bases in between. The CDR3 contains 19 residues. Germline loops: CDR1 SGHVS, CDR2 FQNEAQ. CDR3 DNA sequence: TGTGCCAGCAGCCCGTCCTTCGGAACAGGGATCCCAACTAATGAAAAACTGTTTTTT. Its protein is CASSPSFGTGIPTNEKLFF.

V and J are TRBV11-1 and TRBJ2-5; 7 bases align to TRBD1. V was pared by 3 bases and J by 3 bases, with 4 bases of the junction left unmatched. Germline V gives CDR1 SGHAT, CDR2 FQDESV (reference sequence). The CDR3 is 14 amino acids. In DNA form, the CDR3 reads TGTGCCAGCAGCTTTTTAGGACAGGAAGAGACCCAGTACTTC. Translating gives CASSFLGQEETQYF.

This clone appeared once. The gene calls are TRBV5-4 and TRBJ2-1; 9 bases match TRBD2. CDR3 length: 16 residues. Germline lookup yields CDR1 SGHNT and CDR2 YYREEE (reference sequence). V lost 2 bases, J lost 5 bases, and 8 bases stayed unmatched. CDR3 sequence: CASSFWRGGTNNEQFF. The CDR3 nucleotides are TGTGCCAGCAGCTTCTGGCGGGGGGGTACCAACAATGAGCAGTTCTTC.

The table lists this clone with a few counts. This chain connects TRBV27 to TRBJ2-4, with a weak D call TRBD1 (6 bases). Trimming cost V 6 bases and J 3 bases, with 15 bases left between them. Germline V lookup: CDR1 MNHEY, CDR2 SMNVEV (reference sequence). The CDR3 has 15 residues. Here the CDR3 DNA reads TGTGCCAGCAGATCACAGGGCCTCGACAAAAACATTCAGTACTTC. This encodes CASRSQGLDKNIQYF.

This chain uses TRBV7-2 with TRBJ2-5, with a possible D match to TRBD1 (6 bases). Germline V CDR1 and CDR2: SGHTA, FQGNSA. V was pared by 5 bases and J by 13 bases, with 23 bases between. CDR3 length: 14 residues. CDR3 in amino acids: CASSARRDNLIGYF. As DNA, the CDR3 is TGTGCCAGCAGCGCAAGACGGGACAACCTTATTGGGTACTTC. The full variable domain, its missing parts supplied by reference TRBV7-2 and TRBJ2-5, is GAGVSQSPSNKVTEKGKDVELRCDPISGHTALYWYRQSLGQGLEFLIYFQGNSAPDKSGLPSDRFSAERTGGSVSTLTIQRTQQEDSAVYLCASSARRDNLIGYFGPGTRLLVL.